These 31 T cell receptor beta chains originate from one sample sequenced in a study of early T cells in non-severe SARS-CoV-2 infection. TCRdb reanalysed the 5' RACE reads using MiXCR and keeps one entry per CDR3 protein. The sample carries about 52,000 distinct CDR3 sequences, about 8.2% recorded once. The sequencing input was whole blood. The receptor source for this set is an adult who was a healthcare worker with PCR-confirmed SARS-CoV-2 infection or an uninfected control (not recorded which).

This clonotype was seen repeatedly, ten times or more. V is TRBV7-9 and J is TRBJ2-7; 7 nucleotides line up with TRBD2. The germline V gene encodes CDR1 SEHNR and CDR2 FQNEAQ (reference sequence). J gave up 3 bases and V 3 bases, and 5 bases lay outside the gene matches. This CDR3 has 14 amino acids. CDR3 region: CASSFGGSLYEQYF. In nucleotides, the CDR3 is TGTGCCAGCAGCTTCGGCGGGAGTCTCTACGAGCAGTACTTC.

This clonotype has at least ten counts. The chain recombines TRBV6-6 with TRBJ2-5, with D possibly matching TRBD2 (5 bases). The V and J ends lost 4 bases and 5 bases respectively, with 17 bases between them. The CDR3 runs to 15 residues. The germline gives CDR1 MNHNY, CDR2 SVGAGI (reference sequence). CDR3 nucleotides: TGTGCCAGCAGTTCTCCTAGCCAGCCCGAGGAGACCCAGTACTTC. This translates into CASSSPSQPEETQYF.

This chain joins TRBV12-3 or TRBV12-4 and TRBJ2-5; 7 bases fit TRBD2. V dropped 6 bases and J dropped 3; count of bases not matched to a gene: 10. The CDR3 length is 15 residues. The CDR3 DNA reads TGTGCCAGCAGCCCCCTACTAGCGCCAAAAGAGACCCAGTACTTC. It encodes CASSPLLAPKETQYF.

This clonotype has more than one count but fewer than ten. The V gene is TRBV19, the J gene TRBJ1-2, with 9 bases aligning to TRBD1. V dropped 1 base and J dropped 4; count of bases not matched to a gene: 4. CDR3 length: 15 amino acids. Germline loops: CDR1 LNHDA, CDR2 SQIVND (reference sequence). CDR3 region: CASSIAGTGTYGYTF. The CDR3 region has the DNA TGTGCCAGTAGTATAGCCGGGACAGGGACCTATGGCTACACCTTC.

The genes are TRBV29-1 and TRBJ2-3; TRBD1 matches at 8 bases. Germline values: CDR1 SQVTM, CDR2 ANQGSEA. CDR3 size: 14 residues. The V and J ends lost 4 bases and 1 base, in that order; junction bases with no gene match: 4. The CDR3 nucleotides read TGCAGCGTTGCGAGGACAGGGCGCACAGATACGCAGTATTTT. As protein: CSVARTGRTDTQYF.

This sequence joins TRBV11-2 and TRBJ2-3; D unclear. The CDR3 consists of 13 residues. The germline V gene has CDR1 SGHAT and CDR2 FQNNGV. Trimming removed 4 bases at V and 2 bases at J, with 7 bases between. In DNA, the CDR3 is TGTGCCAGCAGCTCGGGCCTCACAGATACGCAGTATTTT. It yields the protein CASSSGLTDTQYF.

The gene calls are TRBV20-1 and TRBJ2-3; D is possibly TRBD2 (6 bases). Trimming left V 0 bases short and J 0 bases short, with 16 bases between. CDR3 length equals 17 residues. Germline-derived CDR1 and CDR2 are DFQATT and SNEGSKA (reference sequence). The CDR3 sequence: CSAREFGGTRSTDTQYF. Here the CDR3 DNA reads TGCAGTGCTAGAGAATTTGGGGGGACGAGGAGCACAGATACGCAGTATTTT.

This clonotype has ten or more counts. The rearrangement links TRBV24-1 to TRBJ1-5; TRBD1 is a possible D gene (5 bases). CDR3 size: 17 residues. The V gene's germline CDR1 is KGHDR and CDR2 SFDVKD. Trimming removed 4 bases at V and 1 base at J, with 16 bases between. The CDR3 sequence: CATSDPRRGSSNQPQHF. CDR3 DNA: TGTGCCACCAGTGACCCCAGAAGGGGATCGAGCAATCAGCCCCAGCATTTT.

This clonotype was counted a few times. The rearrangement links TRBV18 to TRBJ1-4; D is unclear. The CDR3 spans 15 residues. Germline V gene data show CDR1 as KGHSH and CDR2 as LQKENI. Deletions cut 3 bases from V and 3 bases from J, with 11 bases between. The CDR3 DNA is TGTGCCAGCTCACCTTCGGGGTCGGCTAATGAAAAACTGTTTTTT. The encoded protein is CASSPSGSANEKLFF.

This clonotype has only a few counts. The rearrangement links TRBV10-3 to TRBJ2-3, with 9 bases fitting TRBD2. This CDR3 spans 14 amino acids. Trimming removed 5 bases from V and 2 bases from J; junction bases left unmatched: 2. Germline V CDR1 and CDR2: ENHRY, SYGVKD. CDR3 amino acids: CAISRTSDTDTQYF. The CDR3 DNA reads TGTGCCATCAGTAGGACTAGCGACACAGATACGCAGTATTTT.

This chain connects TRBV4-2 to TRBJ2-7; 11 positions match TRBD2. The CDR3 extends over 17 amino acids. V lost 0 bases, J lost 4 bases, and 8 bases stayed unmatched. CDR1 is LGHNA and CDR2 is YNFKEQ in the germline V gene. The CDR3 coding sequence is TGTGCCAGCAGCCAAGATAATGGGGCTAGCGGGAGGTACGAGCAGTACTTC. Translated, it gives CASSQDNGASGRYEQYF.

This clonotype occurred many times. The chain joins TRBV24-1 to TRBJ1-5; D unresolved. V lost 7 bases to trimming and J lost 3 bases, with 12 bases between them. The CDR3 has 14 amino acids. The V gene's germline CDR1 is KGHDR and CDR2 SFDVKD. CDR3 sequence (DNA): TGTGCCACCAGGCCCGGACCAGCCAATCAGCCCCAGCATTTT. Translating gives CATRPGPANQPQHF.

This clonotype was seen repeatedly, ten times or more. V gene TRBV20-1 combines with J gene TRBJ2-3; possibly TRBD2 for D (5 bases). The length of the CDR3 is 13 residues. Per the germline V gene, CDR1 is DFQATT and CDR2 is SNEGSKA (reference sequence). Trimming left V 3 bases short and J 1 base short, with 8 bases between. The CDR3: CSARAGGTDTQYF. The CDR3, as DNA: TGCAGTGCTAGGGCGGGCGGCACAGATACGCAGTATTTT.

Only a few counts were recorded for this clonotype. For the CDR3, the DNA is TGTGCCAGCACCTCACCTGGGGAGCTCCAGAACACCGGGGAGCTGTTTTTT. This translates into CASTSPGELQNTGELFF. This rearrangement joins TRBV5-4 to TRBJ2-2; D possibly corresponds to TRBD2 (5 bases). Germline CDR1 SGHNT, CDR2 YYREEE (reference sequence). Trimming cost V 6 bases and J 1 base, with 19 bases left between them. This CDR3 region has 17 residues.

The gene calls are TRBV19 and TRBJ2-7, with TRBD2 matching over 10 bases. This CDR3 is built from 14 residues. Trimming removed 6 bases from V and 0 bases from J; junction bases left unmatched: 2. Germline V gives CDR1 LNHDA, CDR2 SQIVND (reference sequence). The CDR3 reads CASSVAGGSYEQYF. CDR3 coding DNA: TGTGCCAGTAGCGTAGCGGGGGGCTCCTACGAGCAGTACTTC.

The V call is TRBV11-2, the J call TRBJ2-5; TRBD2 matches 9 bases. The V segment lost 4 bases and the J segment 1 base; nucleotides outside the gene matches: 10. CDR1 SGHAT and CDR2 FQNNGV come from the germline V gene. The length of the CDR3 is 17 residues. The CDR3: CASSSRRLAGSQETQYF. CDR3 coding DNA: TGTGCCAGCAGCTCCCGCAGGCTAGCGGGATCCCAAGAGACCCAGTACTTC.

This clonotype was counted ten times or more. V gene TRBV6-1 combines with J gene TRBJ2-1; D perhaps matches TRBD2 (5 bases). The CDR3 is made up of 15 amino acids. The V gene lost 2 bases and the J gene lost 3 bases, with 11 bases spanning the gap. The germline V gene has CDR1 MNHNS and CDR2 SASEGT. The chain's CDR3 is CASSEIRLNYNEQFF. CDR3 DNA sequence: TGTGCCAGCAGTGAAATAAGACTAAACTACAATGAGCAGTTCTTC.

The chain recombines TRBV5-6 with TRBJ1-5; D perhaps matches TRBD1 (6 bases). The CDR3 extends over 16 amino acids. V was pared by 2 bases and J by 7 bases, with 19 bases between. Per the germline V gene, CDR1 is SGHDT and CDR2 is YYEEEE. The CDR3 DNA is TGTGCCAGCAGCTTACGGGCAGGGGCCCCAGAGCAGCCCCAGCATTTT. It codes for CASSLRAGAPEQPQHF.

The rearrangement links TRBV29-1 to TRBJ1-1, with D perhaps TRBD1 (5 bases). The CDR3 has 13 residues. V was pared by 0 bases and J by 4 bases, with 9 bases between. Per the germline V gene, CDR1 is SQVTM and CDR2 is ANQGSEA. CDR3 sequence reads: CSVEDRVATEAFF. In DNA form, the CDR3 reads TGCAGCGTTGAAGACAGGGTGGCCACTGAAGCTTTCTTT.

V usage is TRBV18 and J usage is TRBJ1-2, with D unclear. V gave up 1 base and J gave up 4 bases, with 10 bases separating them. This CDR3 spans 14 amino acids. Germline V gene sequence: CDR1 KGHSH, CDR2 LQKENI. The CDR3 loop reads CASSPQGDGYGYTF. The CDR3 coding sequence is TGTGCCAGCTCACCACAGGGAGATGGCTATGGCTACACCTTC. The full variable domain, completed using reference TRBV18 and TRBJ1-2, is NAGVMQNPRHLVRRRGQEARLRCSPMKGHSHVYWYRQLPEEGLKFMVYLQKENIIDESGMPKERFSAEFPKEGPSILRIQQVVRGDSAAYFCASSPQGDGYGYTFGSGTRLTVV.

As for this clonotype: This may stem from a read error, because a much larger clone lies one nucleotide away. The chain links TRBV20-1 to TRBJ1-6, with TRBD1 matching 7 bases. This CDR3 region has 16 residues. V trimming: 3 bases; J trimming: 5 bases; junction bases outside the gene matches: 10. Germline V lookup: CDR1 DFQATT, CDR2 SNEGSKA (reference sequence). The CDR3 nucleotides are TGCAGTGCTAGGCCGGAACAGGGGAACAATAATTCACCCCTCCACTTT. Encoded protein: CSARPEQGNNNSPLHF.

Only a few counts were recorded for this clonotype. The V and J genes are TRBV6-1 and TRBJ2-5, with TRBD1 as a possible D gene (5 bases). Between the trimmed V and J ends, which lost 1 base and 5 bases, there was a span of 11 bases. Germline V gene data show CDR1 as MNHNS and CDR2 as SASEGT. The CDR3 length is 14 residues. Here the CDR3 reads CASSEGGRYETQYF. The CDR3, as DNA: TGTGCCAGCAGTGAAGGGGGCCGTTACGAGACCCAGTACTTC.

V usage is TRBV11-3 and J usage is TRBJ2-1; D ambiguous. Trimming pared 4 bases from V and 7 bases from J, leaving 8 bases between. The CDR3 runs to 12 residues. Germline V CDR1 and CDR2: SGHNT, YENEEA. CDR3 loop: CASSSNSNEQFF. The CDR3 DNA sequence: TGTGCCAGCAGCTCGAATTCTAATGAGCAGTTCTTC. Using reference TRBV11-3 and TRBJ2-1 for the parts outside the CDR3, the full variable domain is EAGVVQSPRYKIIEKKQPVAFWCNPISGHNTLYWYLQNLGQGPELLIRYENEEAVDDSQLPKDRFSAERLKGVDSTLKIQPAELGDSAVYLCASSSNSNEQFFGPGTRLTVL.

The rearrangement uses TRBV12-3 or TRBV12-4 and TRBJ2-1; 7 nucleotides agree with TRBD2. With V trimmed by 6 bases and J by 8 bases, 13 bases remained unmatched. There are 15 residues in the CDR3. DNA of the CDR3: TGTGCCAGCAGGGGGGGGACGGAACGGTCCGATGAGCAGTTCTTC. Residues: CASRGGTERSDEQFF.

The DNA for the CDR3 is TGTGCCAGCCGCCGCCGGGCAGGGAGGCAAGAGACCCAGTACTTC. It yields the protein CASRRRAGRQETQYF. This sequence joins TRBV7-2 and TRBJ2-5, with TRBD2 as a possible D gene (6 bases). CDR1 and CDR2 (germline): SGHTA, FQGNSA. The CDR3 runs to 15 residues. The germline V and J ends were trimmed by 8 bases and 2 bases, with 18 bases remaining between them. Based on the CDR3 plus reference TRBV7-2 and TRBJ2-5, the full variable domain is GAGVSQSPSNKVTEKGKDVELRCDPISGHTALYWYRQSLGQGLEFLIYFQGNSAPDKSGLPSDRFSAERTGGSVSTLTIQRTQQEDSAVYLCASRRRAGRQETQYFGPGTRLLVL.

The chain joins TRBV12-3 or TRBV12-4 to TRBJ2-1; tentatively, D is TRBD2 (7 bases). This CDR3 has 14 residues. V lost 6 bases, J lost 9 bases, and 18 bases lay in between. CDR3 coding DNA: TGTGCCAGCAGGCTAGGACTAGAGGGGGGTGAGCAGTTCTTC. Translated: CASRLGLEGGEQFF.

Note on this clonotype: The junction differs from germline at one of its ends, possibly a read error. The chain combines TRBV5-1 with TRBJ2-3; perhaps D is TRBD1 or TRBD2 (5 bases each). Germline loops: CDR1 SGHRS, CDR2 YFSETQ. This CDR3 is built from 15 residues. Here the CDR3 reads CASSPNEAARDLRDF. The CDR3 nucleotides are TGCGCCAGCAGCCCGAATGAAGCGGCGAGGGACCTCAGGGATTTT.

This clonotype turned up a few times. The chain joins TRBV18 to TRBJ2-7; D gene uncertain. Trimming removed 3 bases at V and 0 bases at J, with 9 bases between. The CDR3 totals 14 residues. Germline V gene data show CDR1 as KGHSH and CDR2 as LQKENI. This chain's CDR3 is CASSPQTHSYEQYF. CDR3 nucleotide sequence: TGTGCCAGCTCACCCCAGACCCACTCCTACGAGCAGTACTTC.

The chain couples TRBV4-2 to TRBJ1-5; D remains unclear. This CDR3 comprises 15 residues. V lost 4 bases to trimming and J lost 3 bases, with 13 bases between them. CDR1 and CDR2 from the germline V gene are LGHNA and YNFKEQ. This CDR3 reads CASSLAIRNNQPQHF. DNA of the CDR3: TGTGCCAGCAGCCTGGCGATCAGGAACAATCAGCCCCAGCATTTT.

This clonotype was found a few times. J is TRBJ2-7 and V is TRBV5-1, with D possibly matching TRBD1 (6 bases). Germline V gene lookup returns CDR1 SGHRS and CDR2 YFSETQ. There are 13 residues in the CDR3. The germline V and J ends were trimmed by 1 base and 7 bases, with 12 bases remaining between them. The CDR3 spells CASSLTGTKEQYF. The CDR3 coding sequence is TGCGCCAGCAGCTTGACAGGGACGAAAGAGCAGTACTTC.

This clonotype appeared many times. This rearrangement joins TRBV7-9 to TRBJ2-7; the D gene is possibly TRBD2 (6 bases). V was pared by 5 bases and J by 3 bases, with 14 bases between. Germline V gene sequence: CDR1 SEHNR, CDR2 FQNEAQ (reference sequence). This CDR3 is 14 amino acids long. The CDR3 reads CASSTSVGGYEQYF. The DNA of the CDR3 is TGTGCCAGCAGCACAAGCGTCGGGGGCTACGAGCAGTACTTC.